One sample yielded the 17 T cell receptor beta chains listed below, sequenced in a study of T cell repertoires in cytomegalovirus infection. TCRdb used MiXCR to reprocess the reads, holding one entry per CDR3 protein. The repertoire consists of 290,000 or so distinct CDR3 sequences, with roughly 23% occurring once and the leading ten covering 11% to 15%. The sample taken for sequencing was PBMCs. The source is a human donor in good health (CMV status not recorded). Some clones in this sample may be carry-over from other donors' samples.

The chain uses TRBV6-2 or TRBV6-3 and TRBJ2-7, with 8 nucleotides matching TRBD1. This CDR3 comprises 13 residues. V was clipped by 5 bases and J by 6 bases; unmatched bases: 6. Per germline, CDR1 MNHEY and CDR2 SVGEGT. CDR3 region: CASSRSGTGEQYF. The CDR3 nucleotides read TGTGCCAGCAGTCGATCAGGGACAGGCGAGCAGTACTTC.

The chain has TRBV29-1 and TRBJ2-2; tentative D call: TRBD2 (7 bases). Germline V lookup: CDR1 SQVTM, CDR2 ANQGSEA. This CDR3 is 14 amino acids long. Trimming cost V 6 bases and J 4 bases, with 15 bases left between them. CDR3 protein: CSVASGGGTGELFF. The DNA of the CDR3 is TGCAGCGTCGCTAGCGGAGGGGGCACCGGGGAGCTGTTTTTT.

The chain combines TRBV6-2 or TRBV6-3 with TRBJ2-7; D is ambiguous. CDR1 and CDR2 (germline): MNHEY, SVGEGT. V lost 6 bases and J lost 7, with 16 bases in between. This CDR3 region has 13 residues. CDR3 sequence reads: CASSLTGPREQYV. The DNA of the CDR3 is TGTGCCAGCAGCCTGACGGGCCCCAGGGAGCAGTACGTC.

This clonotype turned up a few times. This chain joins TRBV7-8 and TRBJ2-7, with D unclear. The CDR3 has 12 residues. V was shortened by 1 base and J by 6 bases, with 7 bases between the two germline ends. The germline V gene has CDR1 SGHVS and CDR2 FQNEAQ. The CDR3 region is CASSLGPVEQYF. CDR3 nucleotides: TGTGCCAGCAGCTTAGGTCCGGTCGAGCAGTACTTC.

This clonotype was found a few times. The chain is built from TRBV14 and TRBJ2-3; the D is unclear. Trimming took off 3 bases at V and 7 bases at J, with 8 bases between the two ends. Germline CDR1 is SGHDN and CDR2 is FVKESK. The CDR3 contains 12 residues. The CDR3 spells CASSHTIYTQYF. For the CDR3, the DNA is TGTGCCAGCAGCCATACTATCTATACGCAGTATTTT.

This clonotype was counted many times. CDR3: CASSYPPGGYTF. CDR3 coding DNA: TGTGCCAGCAGCTACCCCCCGGGGGGCTACACCTTC. This chain uses TRBV7-2 with TRBJ1-2; D ambiguous. The CDR3 spans 12 residues. CDR1 SGHTA and CDR2 FQGNSA come from the germline V gene. Trimming removed 4 bases from V and 8 bases from J, with 11 bases in between.

In nucleotides, the CDR3 is TGTGCCAGCAGAGAGCAGCTAAATGGCATTCAGTACTTC. Protein product: CASREQLNGIQYF. The J gene is TRBJ2-4, the V gene TRBV2; the D is unclear. The V and J ends lost 6 bases and 9 bases respectively, with 15 bases between them. This CDR3 is built from 13 residues. CDR1 and CDR2 (germline): SNHLY, FYNNEI.

The V and J genes are TRBV14 and TRBJ2-2, with D unresolved. Germline lookup yields CDR1 SGHDN and CDR2 FVKESK. The V gene lost 0 bases and the J gene lost 8 bases, with 16 bases spanning the gap. The CDR3 consists of 16 residues. CDR3 coding DNA: TGTGCCAGCAGCCAAGATTTGGACCGGAGTTATGGGGAGCTGTTTTTT. As protein: CASSQDLDRSYGELFF.

This chain joins TRBV7-2 and TRBJ2-1, with 8 nucleotides matching TRBD1. V was clipped by 7 bases and J by 0 bases; unmatched bases: 8. The germline V gene encodes CDR1 SGHTA and CDR2 FQGNSA. This CDR3 spans 16 amino acids. The CDR3 DNA reads as TGTGCCAGCACCCCGACAGGGGATAGCTCCTACAATGAGCAGTTCTTC. Residues: CASTPTGDSSYNEQFF.

This clonotype has only a few counts. The chain links TRBV28 to TRBJ1-4, with D perhaps matching TRBD1 (6 bases). Germline assignment: CDR1 MDHEN and CDR2 SYDVKM. This CDR3 comprises 16 residues. The V end lost 4 bases, the J end lost 8 bases, and 20 bases lay between the germline ends. The CDR3 DNA reads TGTGCCAGCAGTTCCCGACAGGTTGACCCCGACGAAAAACTGTTTTTT. Amino acids: CASSSRQVDPDEKLFF.

This clonotype was picked up many times. The chain joins TRBV7-3 to TRBJ1-2, with 7 bases matching TRBD1. J was trimmed by 6 bases and V by 7 bases; bases with no gene match: 5. CDR3 length equals 12 residues. CDR1 and CDR2 (germline): SGHTA, FQGTGA. DNA for the CDR3: TGTGCCAGCACCCAGGGGGTGGATGGCTACACCTTC. This sequence encodes CASTQGVDGYTF.

This chain connects TRBV29-1 to TRBJ2-3; 7 bases align to TRBD2. CDR1 SQVTM and CDR2 ANQGSEA come from the germline V gene. The V and J ends lost 3 bases and 2 bases, in that order; junction bases with no gene match: 5. CDR3 length: 14 amino acids. The CDR3 sequence: CSVEASGPTDTQYF. In nucleotides, the CDR3 is TGCAGCGTTGAGGCTAGCGGCCCCACAGATACGCAGTATTTT.

The rearrangement joins TRBV6-6 to TRBJ1-2; 8 bases align to TRBD1. CDR1 is MNHNY and CDR2 is SVGAGI in the germline V gene (reference sequence). The CDR3 has 13 amino acids. V lost 7 bases to trimming and J lost 5 bases; unmatched junction nucleotides: 6. The CDR3 DNA reads as TGTGCCAGCAAGCGGACAGGGCAATATGGCTACACCTTC. This codes for CASKRTGQYGYTF.

J is TRBJ2-7 and V is TRBV12-5, with TRBD1 as a possible D gene (5 bases). CDR1 and CDR2 from the germline V gene are LGHNT and FRNRAP. Trimming took 4 bases from V and 2 from J, leaving 6 bases between them. CDR3 length: 12 residues. The CDR3 region is CASGSDTYEQYF. The CDR3 DNA reads TGTGCTAGTGGTTCGGACACCTACGAGCAGTACTTC. The full variable domain, completed using reference TRBV12-5 and TRBJ2-7, is DARVTQTPRHKVTEMGQEVTMRCQPILGHNTVFWYRQTMMQGLELLAYFRNRAPLDDSGMPKDRFSAEMPDATLATLKIQPSEPRDSAVYFCASGSDTYEQYFGPGTRLTVT.

This clonotype was detected a few times. The chain combines TRBV7-2 with TRBJ2-1; D ambiguous. The CDR3 totals 13 residues. Germline CDR1 reads SGHTA; CDR2 reads FQGNSA. Trimming shortened V by 5 bases and J by 13 bases, and 18 bases separated the two germline ends. The CDR3 spells CASSPLVTAHQFF. The CDR3 DNA is TGTGCCAGCAGCCCTCTCGTAACGGCGCATCAGTTCTTC.

This rearrangement joins TRBV9 to TRBJ2-7; D may correspond to TRBD1 or TRBD2 (5 bases each). The V and J ends lost 0 bases and 2 bases respectively, with 9 bases between them. This CDR3 has 14 amino acids. Germline V gene sequence: CDR1 SGDLS, CDR2 YYNGEE. CDR3 in DNA: TGTGCCAGCAGCGTAGCCGGGGCGGCCTACGAGCAGTACTTC. It translates to CASSVAGAAYEQYF.

This clonotype was seen ten or more times. The chain is built from TRBV7-2 and TRBJ2-3; 8 bases fit TRBD2. Germline V gene lookup returns CDR1 SGHTA and CDR2 FQGNSA. The length of the CDR3 is 15 residues. V lost 1 base, J lost 6 bases, and 6 bases stayed unmatched. The chain's CDR3 is CASSLEGLVPDTQYF. CDR3 nucleotides: TGTGCCAGCAGCTTAGAGGGACTAGTCCCTGATACGCAGTATTTT.